The 10 T cell receptor beta chains in this list originate from one sample, sequenced in a study of shared clonotypes between healthy human individuals. Repertoires were generated with immunoSEQ multiplex PCR, while TCRdb's copy carries only in-frame clones and drops some. This table holds over 850,000 clones, 70% to 80% found once. The sequenced sample was memory CD4+ T cells from PBMCs. The subset is: CD45RA-negative fraction. The receptors come from a young man in good health. Some clones in this sample may be carry-over from other donors' samples.

The chain joins TRBV7-2 to TRBJ2-2; D gene uncertain. This CDR3 contains 14 residues. V was shortened by 1 base and J by 4 bases, with 7 bases between the two germline ends. CDR1 and CDR2 from the germline V gene are SGHTA and FQGNSA. The CDR3 DNA is TGTGCCAGCAGCTTAGGCGGAATCACCGGGGAGCTGTTTTTT. Its translation: CASSLGGITGELFF.

The V and J genes are TRBV28 and TRBJ1-6; D not resolved. V dropped 7 bases and J dropped 7 bases, with 8 bases sitting between them. There are 12 residues in the CDR3. The germline V gene encodes CDR1 MDHEN and CDR2 SYDVKM. In nucleotides, the CDR3 is TGTGCCAGCATTAACCCCAATTCACCCCTCCACTTT. Translation: CASINPNSPLHF.

This clone was observed a single time. The rearrangement uses TRBV5-4 and TRBJ1-3, with a possible D match to TRBD1 (6 bases). In germline, CDR1 is SGHNT, CDR2 YYREEE (reference sequence). V was cut by 4 bases and J by 0 bases, with 14 bases left in between. The CDR3 sequence is 16 residues long. CDR3 DNA: TGTGCCAGCAGCCCGCAACAGGGACTCTCTGGAAACACCATATATTTT. It yields the protein CASSPQQGLSGNTIYF.

CDR3 nucleotides: TGTGCCAGCAGCTTAAATTCGGGTCAGCCCCAGCATTTT. This gives the protein CASSLNSGQPQHF. V and J are TRBV7-3 and TRBJ1-5, with D uncertain. CDR1 is SGHTA and CDR2 is FQGTGA in the germline V gene. The CDR3 totals 13 residues. V gave up 1 base and J gave up 6 bases, with 7 bases separating them.

A word on this clone: This specimen includes other DNA sequences encoding the same CDR3. V and J are TRBV18 and TRBJ1-1; D might be TRBD1 (5 bases). This CDR3 comprises 13 residues. Germline values: CDR1 KGHSH, CDR2 LQKENI. V was clipped by 5 bases and J by 1 base, with 8 bases between them. Here the CDR3 DNA reads TGTGCCAGCTCAGCGGACACGAACACTGAAGCTTTCTTT. Protein: CASSADTNTEAFF. Full variable domain (missing parts from reference TRBV18 and TRBJ1-1): NAGVMQNPRHLVRRRGQEARLRCSPMKGHSHVYWYRQLPEEGLKFMVYLQKENIIDESGMPKERFSAEFPKEGPSILRIQQVVRGDSAAYFCASSADTNTEAFFGQGTRLTVV.

In regard to this clone: Other DNA sequences in the same sample also yield this CDR3. CDR3 sequence (DNA): TGTGCCAGCAGCGAAGGGACTAGCGGGAGTTCGTACAATGAGCAGTTCTTC. It translates to CASSEGTSGSSYNEQFF. The chain recombines TRBV9 with TRBJ2-1, with TRBD2 matching over 14 bases. V shed 3 bases, J shed 4 bases, and the junction held 6 bases outside the gene matches. The V gene's germline CDR1 is SGDLS and CDR2 YYNGEE. The CDR3 extends over 17 amino acids.

V usage is TRBV5-4 and J usage is TRBJ2-1; maybe TRBD2 (6 bases). CDR1 is SGHNT and CDR2 is YYREEE in the germline V gene (reference sequence). V lost 4 bases, J lost 9 bases, and 14 bases lay in between. This CDR3 has 13 amino acids. CDR3: CASSRESGGEQFF. The CDR3 bases are TGTGCCAGCAGCCGGGAGTCCGGCGGTGAGCAGTTCTTC.

This clone turned up a few times. V is TRBV7-2 and J is TRBJ2-1, with TRBD1 matching over 7 bases. Germline-derived CDR1 and CDR2 are SGHTA and FQGNSA. The CDR3 runs 13 residues. V was pared by 5 bases and J by 10 bases, with 8 bases of the junction left unmatched. The CDR3 is CASSTRQGEEQFF. CDR3 DNA: TGTGCCAGCAGCACCAGACAGGGAGAAGAGCAGTTCTTC.

The chain carries TRBV2 and TRBJ2-2; no firm D call. The V and J ends lost 6 bases and 6 bases respectively, with 8 bases between them. The CDR3 sequence is 12 residues long. Looked up from germline, CDR1 is SNHLY and CDR2 is FYNNEI. CDR3 bases: TGTGCCAGCAGGCCGGTTGCCGGGGAGCTGTTTTTT. Its protein is CASRPVAGELFF. Full variable domain (remainder filled in from reference TRBV2 and TRBJ2-2): EPEVTQTPSHQVTQMGQEVILRCVPISNHLYFYWYRQILGQKVEFLVSFYNNEISEKSEIFDDQFSVERPDGSNFTLKIRSTKLEDSAMYFCASRPVAGELFFGEGSRLTVL.

This clone was detected only once. The chain employs TRBV10-3 and TRBJ1-5; D is possibly TRBD1 (5 bases). Germline V CDR1 and CDR2: ENHRY, SYGVKD. CDR3 length equals 14 residues. The germline V and J ends were trimmed by 4 bases and 7 bases, with 14 bases remaining between them. CDR3 residues: CAISATKGIQPQHF. The CDR3 bases are TGTGCCATCAGTGCCACGAAGGGGATCCAGCCCCAGCATTTT.